The source of this T cell receptor (beta chain) is a study of the immune and genomic landscape of osteosarcoma (dated by TCRdb to 2018 to 2021). Looking at the study overall: A total of roughly 47 pediatric and adult patients with high-grade osteosarcoma made up the overall cohort, and the median age at diagnosis was 27 years (range roughly 5-81). Poor-risk disease was overrepresented in the cohort, as 73% of patients had an unfavorable pathologic response to standard therapy and 67% had died. Patients in the overall cohort were 60% male, and 70% to 85% presented with localized disease at diagnosis. To define immunogenic potential, the study profiled osteosarcoma specimens using whole genome, RNA and T-cell receptor sequencing, along with immunohistochemistry and reverse phase protein arrays. TCR sequencing results were integrated with transcriptome, protein array and immunostaining data to characterize the osteosarcoma immunogenomic landscape. The goal of the study was to explain why immune checkpoint inhibitors show limited clinical activity in osteosarcoma. Three patients contributed two samples from the same tumor site. The investigation overall reported the following: Because osteosarcoma is rare and all possible samples were collected, sample size was not determined by any statistical method. Overall, productive TCR clonality was low, with a mean of 0.09 and a maximum of 0.3, which suggests limited clonal expansion of T cells. Alongside the frozen tumor specimens, matched blood was collected from only a couple of patients. Although TCR productive clonality was higher in the immune-hot C3 cluster than in the cold C1 cluster, TCR productive clonality was still low overall. Clonality benchmarks came from external normal skin and healthy peripheral blood data rather than matched normal tissue. In five cases a single hyperexpanded clone dominated the repertoire, and each of those five cases had fewer than 100 T-cell clonotypes.

The ImmunoSEQ Assay (Adaptive Biotechnologies) was used to immunosequence the CDR3 regions of the TCR beta chain. In the paper's pipeline: The ImmunoSEQ Analyzer platform was used to export TCRB rearrangements, read counts, read proportions and gene usage. T-cell clonality was calculated from productive rearrangements as 1 minus Pielou's evenness. In the clonal space homeostasis analysis, clonotypes were binned as rare, small, medium, large or hyperexpanded (0.01 to 1 of the repertoire). TCR productive clonality was compared across immune clusters C1, C2 and C3 using the Wilcoxon rank sum test. TCRdb retrieved this table from immuneACCESS and kept in-frame rearrangements only. Not all clones are present; in checked studies, unresolved V genes account for under half, and no reason is known for the remainder. V and J calls and clone size are as listed in that table; D and trimming were resolved from the DNA. The sample table contains fewer than 1,500 clones; only one count was recorded for about 73% of them. Of the sample, 9.5% falls within the top ten clones.

The tumors sampled were post-treatment primary, local recurrence and metastasis specimens taken from patients with a poor prognosis. In regard to this clone: No cognate antigen has been identified for it. No base-level quality is on record; no much larger clone is a single base apart.

From its cysteine to its phenylalanine, the CDR3 spans 15 amino acids. Only the CDR3 portion is preserved as DNA: 45 bases, with reading frame beginning at the first base. The germline V gene (reference sequence) gives CDR1 as LNHNV and CDR2 as YYDKDF. V is trimmed back by 5 bases and J by 1 base, and the junction contains 6 bases that no gene match accounts for. This TCR came from a man between 25 and 39 years old with osteosarcoma. The age is the age at diagnosis. The material sequenced was primary tumor tissue from the femur. What the cell subset or site label conveys for this sample: resected primary osteosarcoma tumor. The rearranged chain carries TRBV15 and TRBJ2-3, and 7 bases in between align with TRBD2. The CDR3: CATSYGLDGTDTQYF. The nucleotides read TGTGCCACCAGCTACGGACTAGACGGCACAGATACGCAGTATTTT.